The 4 T cell receptor beta chains reported below all come from one sample, sequenced in a study of T cell clonality in common variable immunodeficiency. Sequenced by immunoSEQ multiplex PCR; TCRdb stores in-frame clones only, minus some. The profile covers tens of thousands of clones, none occurring a single time. The sequencing sample was made of peripheral blood mononuclear cells. Receptors originate from a person between 18 and 70 years old in good health.

This clone was observed at least ten times. The CDR3 end is not reached by the read, which stops 3 residues before it; the germline J gene fills it in. The chain couples TRBV2 to TRBJ2-7; TRBD1 agrees at 7 bases. CDR3 length: 17 amino acids. CDR1 SNHLY and CDR2 FYNNEI come from the germline V gene. V gave up 4 bases and J gave up 2 bases; unmatched junction bases: 14. The CDR3 region is CASSGSLGTEITYEQYF. The covered CDR3 bases are TGTGCCAGCAGTGGAAGCCTTGGGACAGAGATCACCTACGAG.

This clone was recorded many times. The CDR3 goes on 3 residues after the read ends, and that part is filled in from the germline J gene. The V and J genes are TRBV27 and TRBJ2-3, with 7 bases identical to TRBD1. Germline V gives CDR1 MNHEY, CDR2 SMNVEV (reference sequence). The ends lost 6 bases at V and 2 bases at J; junction bases unmatched: 5. This CDR3 has 14 amino acids. Partial CDR3 DNA: TGTGCCAGCAGATACAGGGGATACACAGATACG. Translation: CASRYRGYTDT. The full CDR3 sequence reads CASRYRGYTDTQYF.

This clone was picked up many times. The read is 3 residues too short to cover the CDR3 end, so that end is filled in from the germline J gene. The rearrangement uses TRBV20-1 and TRBJ2-3, with D tentatively TRBD2 (6 bases). The V gene's germline CDR1 is DFQATT and CDR2 SNEGSKA (reference sequence). The V and J ends lost 5 bases and 2 bases respectively, with 17 bases between them. The CDR3 runs 15 residues. The CDR3 here is CSARDSQRYTDTQYF. The part of the CDR3 DNA that was read is TGCAGTGCTCGGGACTCACAGAGATACACAGATACG.

In its sample, this clone was seen many times. Read data end 3 residues before the CDR3 end; the end is taken from the germline J gene. The chain combines TRBV3-1 (or the pseudogene TRBV3-2) with TRBJ2-3; TRBD2 matches 9 bases. Germline V gene lookup returns CDR1 LGHDT and CDR2 YNNKEL (reference sequence). J lost 2 bases, V lost 3 bases, and 3 bases had no gene match. CDR3 length: 15 amino acids. This CDR3 reads CASSQRGGYTDTQYF. The CDR3 bases that were read are TGTGCCAGCAGCCAGCGGGGGGGATACACAGATACG.